Below, one T cell receptor beta chain is given with its context. The CDR3 length is 12 residues. The V and J ends lost 3 bases and 4 bases respectively, with 7 bases between them. Each CDR3 protein gets one entry after TCRdb re-called the RT-PCR reads with MiXCR. In the table there are around 700,000 distinct CDR3 sequences, 11% to 15% of which are singletons. V and J are TRBV12-3 or TRBV12-4 and TRBJ2-7; D not certain. What was sequenced was memory CD4+ T cells from blood. The receptor comes from a female donor in good health, serving as a healthy control. The CDR3 reads CASSFLAYEQYF. The CDR3 DNA follows: TGTGCCAGCAGTTTCTTGGCGTACGAGCAGTACTTC.